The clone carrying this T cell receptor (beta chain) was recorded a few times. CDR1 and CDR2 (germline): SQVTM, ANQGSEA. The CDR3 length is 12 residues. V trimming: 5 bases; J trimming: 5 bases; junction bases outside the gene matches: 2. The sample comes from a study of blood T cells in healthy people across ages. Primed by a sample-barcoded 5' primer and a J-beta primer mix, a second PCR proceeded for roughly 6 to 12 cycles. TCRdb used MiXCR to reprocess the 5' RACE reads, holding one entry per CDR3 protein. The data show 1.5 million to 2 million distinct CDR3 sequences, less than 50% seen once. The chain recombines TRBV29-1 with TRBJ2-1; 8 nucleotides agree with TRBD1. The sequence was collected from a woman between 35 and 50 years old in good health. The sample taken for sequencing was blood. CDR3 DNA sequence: TGCAGCGTTTTGGGACAGGACAATGAGCAGTTCTTC. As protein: CSVLGQDNEQFF.